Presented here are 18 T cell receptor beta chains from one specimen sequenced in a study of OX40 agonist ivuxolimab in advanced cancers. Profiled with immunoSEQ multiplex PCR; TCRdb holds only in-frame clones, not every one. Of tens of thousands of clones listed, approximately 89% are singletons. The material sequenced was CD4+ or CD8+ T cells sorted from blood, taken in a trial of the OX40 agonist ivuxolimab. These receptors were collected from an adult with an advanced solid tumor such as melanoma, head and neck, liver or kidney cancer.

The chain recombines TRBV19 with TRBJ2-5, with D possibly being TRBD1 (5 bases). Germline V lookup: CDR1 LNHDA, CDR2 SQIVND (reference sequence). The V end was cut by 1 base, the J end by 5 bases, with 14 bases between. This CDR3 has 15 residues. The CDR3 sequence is CASSIVAGIGETQYF. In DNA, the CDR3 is TGTGCCAGTAGTATAGTCGCAGGGATTGGGGAGACCCAGTACTTC. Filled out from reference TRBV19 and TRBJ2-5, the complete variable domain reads DGGITQSPKYLFRKEGQNVTLSCEQNLNHDAMYWYRQDPGQGLRLIYYSQIVNDFQKGDIAEGYSVSREKKESFPLTVTSAQKNPTAFYLCASSIVAGIGETQYFGPGTRLLVL.

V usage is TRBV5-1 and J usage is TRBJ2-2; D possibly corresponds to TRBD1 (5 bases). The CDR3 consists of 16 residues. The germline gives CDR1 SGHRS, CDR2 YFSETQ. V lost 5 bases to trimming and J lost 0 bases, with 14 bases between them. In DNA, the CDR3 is TGCGCCAGCAGTTCCCTAGACAGAGCGAACACCGGGGAGCTGTTTTTT. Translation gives CASSSLDRANTGELFF.

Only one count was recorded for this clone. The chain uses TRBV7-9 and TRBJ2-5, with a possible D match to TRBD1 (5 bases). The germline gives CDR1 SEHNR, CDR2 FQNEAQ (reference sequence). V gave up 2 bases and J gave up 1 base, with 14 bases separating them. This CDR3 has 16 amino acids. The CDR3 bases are TGTGCCAGCAGCTTATTGGGGCGCAGGCGCCAAGAGACCCAGTACTTC. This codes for CASSLLGRRRQETQYF.

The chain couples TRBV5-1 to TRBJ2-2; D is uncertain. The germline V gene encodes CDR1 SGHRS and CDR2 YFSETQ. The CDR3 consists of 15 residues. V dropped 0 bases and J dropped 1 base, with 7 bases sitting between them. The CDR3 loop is CASSLVTGNTGELFF. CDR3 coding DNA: TGCGCCAGCAGCTTGGTGACTGGGAACACCGGGGAGCTGTTTTTT.

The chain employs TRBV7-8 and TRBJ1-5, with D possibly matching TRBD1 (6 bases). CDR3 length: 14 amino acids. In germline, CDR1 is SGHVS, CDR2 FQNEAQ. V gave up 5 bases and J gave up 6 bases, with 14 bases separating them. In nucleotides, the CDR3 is TGTGCCAGCAGCCGCACAGGGCGTGGTCAGCCCCAGCATTTT. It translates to CASSRTGRGQPQHF.

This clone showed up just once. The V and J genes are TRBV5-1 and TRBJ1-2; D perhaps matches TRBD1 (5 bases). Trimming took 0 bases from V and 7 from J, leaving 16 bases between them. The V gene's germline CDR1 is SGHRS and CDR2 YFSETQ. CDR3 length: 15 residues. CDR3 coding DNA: TGCGCCAGCAGCTTGGTCCTCGGATCGAGGGGTGGCTACACCTTC. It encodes CASSLVLGSRGGYTF.

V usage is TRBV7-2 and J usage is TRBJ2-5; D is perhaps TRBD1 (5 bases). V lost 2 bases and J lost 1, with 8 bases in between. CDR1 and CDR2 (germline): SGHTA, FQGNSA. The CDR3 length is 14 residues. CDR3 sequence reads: CASSLWGSQETQYF. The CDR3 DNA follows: TGTGCCAGCAGCTTATGGGGCAGCCAAGAGACCCAGTACTTC.

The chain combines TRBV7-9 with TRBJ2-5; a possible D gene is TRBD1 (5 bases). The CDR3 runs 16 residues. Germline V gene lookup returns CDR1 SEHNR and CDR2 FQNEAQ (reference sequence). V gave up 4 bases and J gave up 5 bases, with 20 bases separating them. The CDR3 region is CASSSLGQGGVETQYF. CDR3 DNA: TGTGCCAGCAGCTCGCTGGGGCAGGGTGGGGTGGAGACCCAGTACTTC.

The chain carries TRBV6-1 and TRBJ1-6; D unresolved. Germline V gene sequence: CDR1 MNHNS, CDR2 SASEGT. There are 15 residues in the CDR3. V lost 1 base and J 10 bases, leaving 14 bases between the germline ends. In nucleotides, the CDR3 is TGTGCCAGCAGTGAAGGTTGGAGAACGAGCTCACCCCTCCACTTT. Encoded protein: CASSEGWRTSSPLHF.

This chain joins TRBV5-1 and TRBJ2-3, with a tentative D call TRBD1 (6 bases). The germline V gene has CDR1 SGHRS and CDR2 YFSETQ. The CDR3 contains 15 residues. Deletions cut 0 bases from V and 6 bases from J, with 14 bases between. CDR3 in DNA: TGCGCCAGCAGCTTGGAACAGGGATTAGTCGATACGCAGTATTTT. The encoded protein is CASSLEQGLVDTQYF. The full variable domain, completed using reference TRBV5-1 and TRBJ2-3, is KAGVTQTPRYLIKTRGQQVTLSCSPISGHRSVSWYQQTPGQGLQFLFEYFSETQRNKGNFPGRFSGRQFSNSRSEMNVSTLELGDSALYLCASSLEQGLVDTQYFGPGTRLTVL.

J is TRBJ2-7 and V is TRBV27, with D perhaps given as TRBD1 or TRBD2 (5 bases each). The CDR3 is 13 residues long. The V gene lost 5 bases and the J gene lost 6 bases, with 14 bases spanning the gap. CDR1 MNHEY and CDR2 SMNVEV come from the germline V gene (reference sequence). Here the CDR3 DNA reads TGTGCCAGCAGTCGGACGGGGACCTCCGAGCAGTACTTC. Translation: CASSRTGTSEQYF.

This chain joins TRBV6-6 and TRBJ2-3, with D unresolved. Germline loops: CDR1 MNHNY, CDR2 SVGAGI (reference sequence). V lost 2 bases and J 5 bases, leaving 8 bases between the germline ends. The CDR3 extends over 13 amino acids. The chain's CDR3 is CASSYAGLDTQYF. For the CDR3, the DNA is TGTGCCAGCAGTTACGCCGGTTTAGATACGCAGTATTTT.

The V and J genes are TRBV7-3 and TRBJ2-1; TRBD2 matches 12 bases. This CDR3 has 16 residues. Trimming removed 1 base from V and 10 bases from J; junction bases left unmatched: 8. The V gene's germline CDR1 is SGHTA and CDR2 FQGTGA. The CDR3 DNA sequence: TGTGCCAGCAGCTTAATTCCTAGCGGGGGGGCAGGAGAGCAGTTCTTC. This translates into CASSLIPSGGAGEQFF. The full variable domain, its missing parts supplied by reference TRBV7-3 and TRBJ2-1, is GAGVSQTPSNKVTEKGKYVELRCDPISGHTALYWYRQSLGQGPEFLIYFQGTGAADDSGLPNDRFFAVRPEGSVSTLKIQRTERGDSAVYLCASSLIPSGGAGEQFFGPGTRLTVL.

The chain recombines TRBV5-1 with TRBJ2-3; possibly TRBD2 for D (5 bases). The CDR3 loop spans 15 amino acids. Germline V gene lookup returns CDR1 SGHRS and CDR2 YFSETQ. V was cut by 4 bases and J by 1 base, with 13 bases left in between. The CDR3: CASSPTGVGTDTQYF. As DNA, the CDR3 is TGCGCCAGCAGCCCTACCGGGGTTGGCACAGATACGCAGTATTTT.

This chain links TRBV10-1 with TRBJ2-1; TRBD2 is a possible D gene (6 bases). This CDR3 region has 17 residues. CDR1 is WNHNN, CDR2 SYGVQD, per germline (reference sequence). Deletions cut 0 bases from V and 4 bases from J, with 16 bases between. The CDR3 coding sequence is TGCGCCAGCAGTGAGTCGATTCCCGGGAGTGGGTACAATGAGCAGTTCTTC. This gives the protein CASSESIPGSGYNEQFF.

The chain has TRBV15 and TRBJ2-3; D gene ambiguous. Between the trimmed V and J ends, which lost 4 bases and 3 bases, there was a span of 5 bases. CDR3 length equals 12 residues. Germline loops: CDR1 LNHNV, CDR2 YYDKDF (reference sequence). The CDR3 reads CATSIGTDTQYF. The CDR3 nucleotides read TGTGCCACCAGCATAGGGACAGATACGCAGTATTTT.

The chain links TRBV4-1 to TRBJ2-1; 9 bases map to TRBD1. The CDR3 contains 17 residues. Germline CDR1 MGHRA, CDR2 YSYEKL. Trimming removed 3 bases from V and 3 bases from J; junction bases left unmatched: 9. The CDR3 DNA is TGCGCCAGCAGCCAGGACCGGGACAGGGCATTCTACAATGAGCAGTTCTTC. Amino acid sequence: CASSQDRDRAFYNEQFF.

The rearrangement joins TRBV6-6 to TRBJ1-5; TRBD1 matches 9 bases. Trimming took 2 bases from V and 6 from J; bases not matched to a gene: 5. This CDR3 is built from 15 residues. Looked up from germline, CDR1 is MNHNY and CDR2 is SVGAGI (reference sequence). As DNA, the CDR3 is TGTGCCAGCAGTTACCCGGGACAGGGTGGTCAGCCCCAGCATTTT. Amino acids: CASSYPGQGGQPQHF.